This T cell receptor (beta chain) was sequenced in a study of blood T cell repertoires in COVID-19. Some clones are missing from TCRdb's copy, which holds only in-frame ones; the method was immunoSEQ multiplex PCR. The data show 200,000 to 300,000 clones, 85% seen once. This CDR3 is 15 amino acids long. CDR1 GTSNPN and CDR2 SVGIG come from the germline V gene (reference sequence). V lost 0 bases and J 8 bases, leaving 16 bases between the germline ends. The chain carries TRBV30 and TRBJ1-4; no definite D call. The TCR comes from a woman aged 55-69 years with active or convalescent COVID-19. Sequencing was done on a sample of peripheral blood. The CDR3 is CAWSVIRSQQEKLFF. Here the CDR3 DNA reads TGTGCCTGGAGTGTTATTCGGAGCCAGCAGGAAAAACTGTTTTTT.